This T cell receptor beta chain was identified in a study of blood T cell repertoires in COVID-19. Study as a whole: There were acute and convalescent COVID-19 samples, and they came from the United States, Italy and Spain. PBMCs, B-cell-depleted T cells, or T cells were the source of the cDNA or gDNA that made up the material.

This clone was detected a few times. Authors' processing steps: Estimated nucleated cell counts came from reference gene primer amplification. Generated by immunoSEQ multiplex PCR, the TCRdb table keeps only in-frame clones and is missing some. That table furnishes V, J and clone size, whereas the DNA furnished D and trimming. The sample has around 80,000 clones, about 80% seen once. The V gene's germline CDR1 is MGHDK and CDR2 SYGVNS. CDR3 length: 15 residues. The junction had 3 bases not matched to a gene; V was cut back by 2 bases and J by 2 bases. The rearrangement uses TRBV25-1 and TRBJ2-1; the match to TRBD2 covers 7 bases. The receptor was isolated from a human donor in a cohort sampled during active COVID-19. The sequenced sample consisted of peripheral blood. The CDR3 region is CASSEAGAPYNEQFF. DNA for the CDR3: TGTGCCAGCAGTGAAGCGGGAGCCCCCTACAATGAGCAGTTCTTC.